One TCR beta chain is described in this entry. The antigen it recognizes is unknown. Base quality data are lacking; no much larger clone is found one base away. This specimen belongs to a study of OX40 agonist ivuxolimab in advanced cancers. Regarding the complete study: The costimulatory receptor OX40 (CD134) was targeted by ivuxolimab, a fully human IgG2 agonistic monoclonal antibody. Partial responses occurred in three dose-escalation patients, of whom one had hepatocellular carcinoma and two had cutaneous melanoma. Peripheral TCRbeta sequencing was intended to test whether TCR sequence diversity was altered and clonal T-cell expansion was caused by ivuxolimab. Of the roughly 54 dose-escalation patients, hepatocellular carcinoma was present in roughly 19, melanoma in approximately 15, renal cell carcinoma in 9 and head and neck cancer in 9. The paper reports the monotherapy dose-escalation portion (N of about 51 patients) of the phase I ivuxolimab trial. In the dose-escalation cohort, around four fifths of patients were male, and the mean age was around 60 years with a range of roughly 20 to 85. Prior anti-PD-1, anti-PD-L1 or anti-CTLA-4 therapy was permitted, and checkpoint inhibitors had been received by about two fifths of dose-escalation patients. Intravenous ivuxolimab was administered to patients every 2 weeks at six dose levels: 0.01, 0.1, 0.3, 1.5, 3 and 10 mg/kg. What the study reported, not specific to this receptor: At doses of 0.1 to 3.0 mg/kg, clonal expansion of both CD4+ and CD8+ blood T cells was observed from baseline to week 6. The antigen specificity of the peripheral T cells that underwent clonal expansion was not determined. In the 0.1-3.0 mg/kg groups, partial responders had among the lowest normalized peripheral clonal expansion, particularly in CD8+ T cells. After ivuxolimab, CD8+ T cells had more expanded clones than CD4+ T cells on average. Low levels of normalized T-cell clonal expansion were also shown by some nonresponding patients.

Patients with a history of autoimmune disease or receiving systemic immunosuppression were excluded from the trial. In every dose cohort, peripheral blood was drawn for TCR sequencing at baseline, cycle 4 day 1, and cycle 7 day 1. Samples were obtained from an open-label, multicenter, first-in-human phase I dose-escalation trial of ivuxolimab. The trial enrolled adults with locally advanced or metastatic head and neck squamous cell, hepatocellular, melanoma or renal cell carcinoma. CD4+ and CD8+ T cells were sorted separately from peripheral blood before TCR sequencing. Genomic DNA was extracted from sorted cells for sequencing of the TCRbeta CDR3 region. The immunoSEQ Assay was used to sequence the TCRbeta CDR3 regions. The source is immuneACCESS, and TCRdb retained only in-frame sequences with V and J called. Part of the clones is not carried over; for the studies checked, unresolved V genes explain less than half of this, and the remainder is unexplained. The sample table contains about 70,000 clones; only one count was recorded for roughly 88% of them. 2.5% to 3.5% of the sample comes from the top ten.

Between the V and J ends, shortened by 0 bases and 3 bases respectively, the junction contains 12 bases. CDR1 and CDR2 are drawn from the germline V gene: SGHRS, YFSETQ. From its cysteine to its phenylalanine, the CDR3 spans 16 amino acids. The only DNA kept is the CDR3, 48 bases in frame from the first base. This clonotype was obtained from an adult with an advanced solid tumor such as melanoma, head and neck, liver or kidney cancer. The receptor chain draws on TRBV5-1 and TRBJ1-4; the D gene cannot be named for sure. The input for sequencing was CD4+ or CD8+ T cells sorted from blood, taken in a trial of the OX40 agonist ivuxolimab. The CDR3 in this case is CASSLAGWGANEKLFF. The base sequence is TGCGCCAGCAGCTTGGCCGGTTGGGGTGCTAATGAAAAACTGTTTTTT.